These 12 T cell receptor beta chains share one sample of origin, sequenced in a study of T cell changes during pregnancy in multiple sclerosis (dated by TCRdb to about 2019). The library was built by means of the immunoSEQ multiplex PCR assay. TCRdb stores this immuneACCESS table with in-frame sequences only. Part of the clones is absent; in the studies checked, under half of the shortfall reflects unresolved V genes, and no reason is known for the rest. The sample data list around 80,000 clones, and just over 90% of these were observed just once. The ten most abundant clones make up around 1.4% of the sample. The starting material was peripheral blood, obtained before pregnancy. The receptors here all came from a female donor with multiple sclerosis, enrolled in a pregnancy study.

The rearrangement joins TRBV5-4 to TRBJ2-3; 12 nucleotides line up with TRBD2. Germline values: CDR1 SGHNT, CDR2 YYREEE (reference sequence). This CDR3 is built from 17 residues. V trimming: 1 base; J trimming: 0 bases; junction bases outside the gene matches: 3. The CDR3 bases are TGTGCCAGCAGCTTGCGGCTAGCGGGGGGGAGCACAGATACGCAGTATTTT. This sequence encodes CASSLRLAGGSTDTQYF. Full variable domain (outside the CDR3, taken from reference TRBV5-4 and TRBJ2-3): ETGVTQSPTHLIKTRGQQVTLRCSSQSGHNTVSWYQQALGQGPQFIFQYYREEENGRGNFPPRFSGLQFPNYSSELNVNALELDDSALYLCASSLRLAGGSTDTQYFGPGTRLTVL.

The CDR3 is CASSFGGTSLLKTQYF. The CDR3 DNA sequence: TGTGCCAGCAGCTTCGGCGGGACTAGCCTATTGAAGACCCAGTACTTC. The chain uses TRBV5-4 and TRBJ2-5; 9 positions agree with TRBD2. The CDR3 sequence is 16 residues long. From germline, CDR1 is SGHNT and CDR2 YYREEE (reference sequence). The V segment lost 2 bases and the J segment 6 bases; nucleotides outside the gene matches: 11. Combining the CDR3 with reference TRBV5-4 and TRBJ2-5 gives the whole variable domain ETGVTQSPTHLIKTRGQQVTLRCSSQSGHNTVSWYQQALGQGPQFIFQYYREEENGRGNFPPRFSGLQFPNYSSELNVNALELDDSALYLCASSFGGTSLLKTQYFGPGTRLLVL.

This sequence joins TRBV9 and TRBJ2-1; the match to TRBD2 covers 9 bases. CDR1 is SGDLS, CDR2 YYNGEE, per germline. Trimming took 0 bases from V and 4 from J; bases not matched to a gene: 5. This CDR3 is 16 amino acids long. CDR3 region: CASSVDPSGKYNEQFF. The CDR3 nucleotides read TGTGCCAGCAGCGTAGACCCTAGCGGGAAGTACAATGAGCAGTTCTTC.

This chain connects TRBV9 to TRBJ2-3; D might be TRBD1 (6 bases). Germline V gene sequence: CDR1 SGDLS, CDR2 YYNGEE. The V end was cut by 4 bases, the J end by 4 bases, with 13 bases between. The CDR3 length is 14 residues. CDR3 coding DNA: TGTGCCAGCAGCCCTTTAGGGGGTTCAGATACGCAGTATTTT. It translates to CASSPLGGSDTQYF.

The rearrangement links TRBV10-3 to TRBJ2-7; the match to TRBD1 covers 9 bases. V gave up 7 bases and J gave up 5 bases; unmatched junction bases: 6. Germline lookup yields CDR1 ENHRY and CDR2 SYGVKD. CDR3 length: 13 amino acids. Written as DNA, the CDR3 is TGTGCCATCAAGCCCGGGACAGGGAACGAGCAGTACTTC. Translation: CAIKPGTGNEQYF.

This chain joins TRBV19 and TRBJ2-2; 7 bases fit TRBD1. The CDR3 totals 15 residues. Germline CDR1 and CDR2: LNHDA and SQIVND (reference sequence). The J segment lost 6 bases and the V segment lost 9 bases, leaving 13 bases of the junction unmatched. The CDR3 protein is CASSQDRVFSGELFF. The CDR3 coding sequence is TGTGCCAGCAGCCAAGACAGGGTTTTCTCCGGGGAGCTGTTTTTT. The whole variable domain, filled in from reference TRBV19 and TRBJ2-2, reads DGGITQSPKYLFRKEGQNVTLSCEQNLNHDAMYWYRQDPGQGLRLIYYSQIVNDFQKGDIAEGYSVSREKKESFPLTVTSAQKNPTAFYLCASSQDRVFSGELFFGEGSRLTVL.

This clone was detected once. This chain joins TRBV27 and TRBJ2-3; TRBD1 matches 10 bases. The CDR3 is made up of 15 amino acids. J lost 6 bases, V lost 6 bases, and 9 bases had no gene match. Germline lookup yields CDR1 MNHEY and CDR2 SMNVEV (reference sequence). The CDR3 sequence is CASSRDRGVGDTQYF. The DNA for the CDR3 is TGTGCCAGCAGCCGGGACAGGGGTGTTGGGGATACGCAGTATTTT.

The J gene is TRBJ2-1, the V gene TRBV29-1; D remains ambiguous. The germline V gene encodes CDR1 SQVTM and CDR2 ANQGSEA. The CDR3 has 11 residues. V was shortened by 5 bases and J by 5 bases, with 7 bases between the two germline ends. The CDR3 region is CSVFEDNEQFF. The DNA of the CDR3 is TGCAGCGTTTTTGAGGACAATGAGCAGTTCTTC.

V is TRBV7-9 and J is TRBJ1-3; D ambiguous. The V gene lost 0 bases and the J gene lost 3 bases, with 9 bases spanning the gap. This CDR3 has 15 residues. Per germline, CDR1 SEHNR and CDR2 FQNEAQ (reference sequence). The DNA of the CDR3 is TGTGCCAGCAGCTTAGCGGAGACCCTTGGAAACACCATATATTTT. It encodes CASSLAETLGNTIYF.

CDR3 nucleotide sequence: TGTGCCAGCAGCAAACAGAGGCGAGGGCCCGGGGGGACCCAGTACTTC. As protein: CASSKQRRGPGGTQYF. V gene TRBV21-1 combines with J gene TRBJ2-5; TRBD2, the table's D call, was not compared with the DNA. TRBV21-1 is a recognized pseudogene. This CDR3 region has 16 residues.

This chain connects TRBV5-1 to TRBJ1-1, with 8 bases identical to TRBD1. With 2 bases clipped from V and 4 bases from J, the junction kept 1 base outside the gene matches. Per germline, CDR1 SGHRS and CDR2 YFSETQ. The CDR3 extends over 13 amino acids. The CDR3 loop reads CASSLDRGTEAFF. The CDR3 DNA reads TGCGCCAGCAGCTTAGACAGGGGCACTGAAGCTTTCTTT.

This chain connects TRBV5-1 to TRBJ2-2; a possible D gene is TRBD2 (6 bases). Per germline, CDR1 SGHRS and CDR2 YFSETQ. CDR3 length: 15 residues. V lost 6 bases, J lost 2 bases, and 14 bases lay in between. For the CDR3, the DNA is TGCGCCAGCACTTTATGGGGGACTAACACCGGGGAGCTGTTTTTT. Translation gives CASTLWGTNTGELFF.